This is a list of T cell receptor beta chains from one sample in a study of blood T cell repertoires in COVID-19. This table comes from immunoSEQ multiplex PCR, and its TCRdb copy is limited to in-frame clones, with some not included. Found here are some 33,000 clones, about 79% of them singletons; the top ten hold less than 15%. The sample consisted of peripheral blood. These receptors were taken from a human donor in a cohort sampled during active COVID-19. The conserved cysteine and the conserved F or W are not part of the CDR3 here. The order of the fields is CDR3 length, V gene, clone size, CDR3 protein. Part of the rows lack a size; the others show once, few, many or a class for expanded clones.

>11|TRBV6-5|once
ASSYSGEGGYT
>9|TRBV29-1|NA
SVSSDYGYT
>10|TRBV5-1|NA
ASKERGGRVF
>13|TRBV9|NA
ASSARGDSYNEQF
>13|TRBV5-1|once
ASSLAPYSGNTIY
>12|TRBV3-1/TRBV3-2|NA
ASSQDRHGGALH
>16|TRBV7-9|NA
ASSPRTEATIHPYEQY
>12|TRBV2|NA
ASLGQGILSEQY
>12|TRBV7-3|once
ASSLGGNLNEQF
>15|TRBV6-6|NA
ASSRGLADPRGLTQY
>13|TRBV3-1/TRBV3-2|NA
ASSLGGGVRETQY
>13|TRBV28|few
ASSLLHRGQGGYT
>15|TRBV7-2|NA
ASSLVGTPGVGETQY
>8|TRBV4-2|NA
ASSGGAQY
>11|TRBV11-2|NA
ASSRSVRGEQY
>12|TRBV7-2|NA
ASSLAGGYNEQF
>15|TRBV11-2|NA
ASSPLGAGLSGNTIY
>13|TRBV5-1|NA
ASQDYREKRYTQY
>16|TRBV15|NA
ATSRTPGTGDGNTEAF
>14|TRBV7-8|NA
ASSPQGMGMNTEAF
>12|TRBV6-5|NA
ASSYSLRGGKAF
>14|TRBV7-2|NA
ASSPGTSGGGETQY
>15|TRBV18|NA
ASSPNSGGYLPETQY